This TCR beta chain was identified in a study of T cell changes during pregnancy in multiple sclerosis. This CDR3 region has 16 residues. Germline V gene sequence: CDR1 LGHNA, CDR2 YNFKEQ. Deletions cut 0 bases from V and 3 bases from J, with 15 bases between. Profiling relied on immunoSEQ multiplex PCR, and the TCRdb table lists in-frame clones only, not all of them. The table has 70,000 to 100,000 clones, roughly 90% seen once. This sequence was found in a female donor with multiple sclerosis, enrolled in a pregnancy study. The material was peripheral blood, obtained in the first trimester of pregnancy. The genes are TRBV4-2 and TRBJ2-7; a possible D gene is TRBD1 (5 bases). The CDR3 region has the DNA TGTGCCAGCAGCCAAGAGGCTACAGGAACCTTCTACGAGCAGTACTTC. Amino acid sequence: CASSQEATGTFYEQYF.